Below are 18 T cell receptor beta chains sequenced from a single sample in a study of cytomegalovirus exposure and HLA in healthy donors. The PCR had 60 Vbeta and 13 Jbeta primers. The repertoire was sequenced with immunoSEQ multiplex PCR; TCRdb's copy has only in-frame clones and lacks some. The repertoire holds 99,000 or so clones, with 75% as singletons. The sequenced sample was PBMCs. These receptors all come from a middle-aged man in good health and CMV-seronegative.

V gene TRBV19 combines with J gene TRBJ2-7; weak D call: TRBD1 (6 bases). Trimming shortened V by 2 bases and J by 3 bases, and 14 bases separated the two germline ends. The germline V gene has CDR1 LNHDA and CDR2 SQIVND (reference sequence). There are 15 residues in the CDR3. The CDR3, as DNA: TGTGCCAGTAGTATAAACCCGGGACAAAACTACGAGCAGTACTTC. Translation: CASSINPGQNYEQYF.

This clone was observed a few times. The rearrangement joins TRBV19 to TRBJ1-5; TRBD1 is a possible D gene (5 bases). Germline CDR1 and CDR2: LNHDA and SQIVND (reference sequence). The CDR3 sequence is 15 residues long. The V end lost 0 bases, the J end lost 4 bases, and 10 bases lay between the germline ends. The CDR3 sequence: CASSIDLRDNQPQHF. The CDR3 DNA follows: TGTGCCAGTAGTATAGATCTCAGGGATAATCAGCCCCAGCATTTT.

This rearrangement joins TRBV9 to TRBJ2-6, with D perhaps matching TRBD2 (6 bases). Germline V gives CDR1 SGDLS, CDR2 YYNGEE. The CDR3 runs to 18 residues. With 3 bases removed from V and 4 bases from J, the gap between germline ends came to 20 bases. The CDR3 DNA reads as TGTGCCAGCAGCGACACAAAAGGAGGGGTCCTCGGGGCCAACGTCCTGACTTTC. It codes for CASSDTKGGVLGANVLTF.

The chain couples TRBV4-3 to TRBJ1-2; unclear D gene. The CDR3 length is 15 residues. The V end lost 0 bases, the J end lost 4 bases, and 12 bases lay between the germline ends. The V gene's germline CDR1 is LGHNA and CDR2 YSLEER. CDR3 DNA sequence: TGCGCCAGCAGCCAAGAGAGGTCGGAAGGCTATGGCTACACCTTC. Encoded protein: CASSQERSEGYGYTF.

V is TRBV27 and J is TRBJ2-7, with D perhaps TRBD1 (6 bases). Germline CDR1 MNHEY, CDR2 SMNVEV (reference sequence). The CDR3 consists of 14 residues. The V end lost 5 bases, the J end lost 4 bases, and 15 bases lay between the germline ends. This CDR3 reads CASSQDSLTYEQYF. The CDR3 coding sequence is TGTGCCAGCAGTCAGGACAGCTTGACGTACGAGCAGTACTTC.

This chain joins TRBV10-1 and TRBJ2-7, with 12 positions matching TRBD2. Trimming at V came to 5 bases and at J to 7 bases, leaving 12 bases not matched to a gene. CDR3 size: 16 residues. Germline V gene sequence: CDR1 WNHNN, CDR2 SYGVQD (reference sequence). CDR3 amino acids: CASSPLTSGSGREQYF. DNA of the CDR3: TGCGCCAGCAGTCCCCTGACTAGCGGGAGTGGTCGGGAGCAGTACTTC.

The chain recombines TRBV28 with TRBJ2-7; maybe TRBD1 (5 bases). The CDR3 consists of 15 residues. V lost 5 bases and J 0 bases, leaving 14 bases between the germline ends. Per germline, CDR1 MDHEN and CDR2 SYDVKM. CDR3: CASSRMDTLSYEQYF. As DNA, the CDR3 is TGTGCCAGCAGTCGGATGGACACCCTCTCCTACGAGCAGTACTTC.

This clone is a singleton in its sample. The rearrangement uses TRBV15 and TRBJ2-3; a weak D match, TRBD1 (8 bases). Trimming took off 0 bases at V and 6 bases at J, with 22 bases between the two ends. Germline V CDR1 and CDR2: LNHNV, YYDKDF (reference sequence). The CDR3 contains 18 residues. The CDR3 region is CATSREGGTGLGMDTQYF. In DNA, the CDR3 is TGTGCCACCAGCAGAGAGGGGGGGACAGGTTTAGGTATGGATACGCAGTATTTT.

This CDR3 is CASSPGLGAQHF. The CDR3 coding sequence is TGTGCCAGCAGCCCCGGTCTCGGAGCCCAGCATTTT. The chain combines TRBV6-5 with TRBJ1-5; no definite D call. Germline CDR1 and CDR2: MNHEY and SVGAGI. Trimming removed 6 bases at V and 11 bases at J, with 14 bases between. The CDR3 loop spans 12 amino acids.

The chain links TRBV2 to TRBJ2-2, with unresolved D. V lost 6 bases and J lost 1, with 9 bases in between. In germline, CDR1 is SNHLY, CDR2 FYNNEI. This CDR3 has 14 amino acids. CDR3 amino acids: CASRYDKNTGELFF. Written as DNA, the CDR3 is TGTGCCAGCAGATATGACAAGAACACCGGGGAGCTGTTTTTT.

About this clone itself: Different DNA sequences within this sample yield the same CDR3. The chain has TRBV7-9 and TRBJ1-3; D may be TRBD1 (5 bases). The germline gives CDR1 SEHNR, CDR2 FQNEAQ (reference sequence). The CDR3 is 12 residues long. Trimming stripped 11 bases from V and 4 bases from J, with 12 bases between. The CDR3 nucleotides read TGTGCCGGGGCAGAGTCCGGAAACACCATATATTTT. This codes for CAGAESGNTIYF.

The rearrangement links TRBV18 to TRBJ1-5; 12 bases are shared with TRBD1. This CDR3 has 15 amino acids. J gave up 5 bases and V 6 bases, and 5 bases lay outside the gene matches. In germline, CDR1 is KGHSH, CDR2 LQKENI. This CDR3 reads CASSLGTGGDQPQHF. CDR3 DNA: TGTGCCAGCTCTCTGGGGACAGGGGGCGATCAGCCCCAGCATTTT.

The gene calls are TRBV5-4 and TRBJ1-2, with TRBD1 matching over 8 bases. Germline CDR1 and CDR2: SGHNT and YYREEE (reference sequence). J gave up 8 bases and V 6 bases, and 9 bases lay outside the gene matches. The CDR3 is 13 amino acids. The CDR3 loop is CASTPTGAGGYTF. The CDR3 DNA reads as TGTGCCAGCACCCCGACAGGGGCAGGGGGCTACACCTTC. Full variable domain (remainder filled in from reference TRBV5-4 and TRBJ1-2): ETGVTQSPTHLIKTRGQQVTLRCSSQSGHNTVSWYQQALGQGPQFIFQYYREEENGRGNFPPRFSGLQFPNYSSELNVNALELDDSALYLCASTPTGAGGYTFGSGTRLTVV.

The rearrangement joins TRBV7-9 to TRBJ2-2, with TRBD2 identical over 12 bases. The CDR3 length is 15 residues. V trimming: 7 bases; J trimming: 4 bases; junction bases outside the gene matches: 4. Germline CDR1 reads SEHNR; CDR2 reads FQNEAQ (reference sequence). CDR3: CASNPTSGGTGELFF. The CDR3 DNA follows: TGTGCCAGCAACCCGACTAGCGGGGGCACCGGGGAGCTGTTTTTT.

The chain carries TRBV12-5 and TRBJ2-1, with a possible D match to TRBD1 (7 bases). The CDR3 covers 15 residues. Germline lookup yields CDR1 LGHNT and CDR2 FRNRAP. Between the trimmed V and J ends, which lost 1 base and 4 bases, there was a span of 11 bases. The CDR3 DNA reads TGTGCTAGTGGTTTGGGGGCGGGACAGTACAATGAGCAGTTCTTC. Translating gives CASGLGAGQYNEQFF.

The chain employs TRBV11-2 and TRBJ2-7; D is perhaps TRBD1 (5 bases). The V end was cut by 5 bases, the J end by 2 bases, with 10 bases between. Germline V gene lookup returns CDR1 SGHAT and CDR2 FQNNGV. CDR3 length: 13 residues. The CDR3 region is CASSTDRAYEQYF. CDR3 bases: TGTGCCAGCAGCACAGACAGAGCCTACGAGCAGTACTTC.

This chain uses TRBV27 with TRBJ2-5; TRBD2 aligns across 9 bases. The assigned J gene may be wrong: the sequence end matches TRBJ2-7 better. Germline-derived CDR1 and CDR2 are MNHEY and SMNVEV (reference sequence). This CDR3 has 13 amino acids. This CDR3 is CATQRGDSYEQYF. The CDR3 DNA reads TGTGCCACCCAGCGGGGGGACTCCTACGAGCAGTACTTC.

The CDR3 is CASNGGAVETQYF. DNA for the CDR3: TGTGCCAGCAACGGGGGGGCCGTGGAGACCCAGTACTTC. The chain recombines TRBV28 with TRBJ2-5; TRBD2 matches at 8 bases. With 7 bases clipped from V and 5 bases from J, the junction kept 6 bases outside the gene matches. Germline V gene lookup returns CDR1 MDHEN and CDR2 SYDVKM. This CDR3 comprises 13 residues.